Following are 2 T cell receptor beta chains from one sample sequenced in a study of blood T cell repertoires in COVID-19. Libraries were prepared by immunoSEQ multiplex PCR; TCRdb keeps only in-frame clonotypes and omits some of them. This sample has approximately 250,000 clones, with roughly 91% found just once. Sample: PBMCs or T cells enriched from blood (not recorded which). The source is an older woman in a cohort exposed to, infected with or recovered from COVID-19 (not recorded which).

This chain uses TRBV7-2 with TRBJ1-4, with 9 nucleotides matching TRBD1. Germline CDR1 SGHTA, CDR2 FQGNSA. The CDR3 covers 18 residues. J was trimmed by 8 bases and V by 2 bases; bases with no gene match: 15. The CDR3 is CASSLSTGQGKRGEKLFF. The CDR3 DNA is TGTGCCAGCAGCTTATCGACGGGACAGGGTAAAAGAGGCGAAAAACTGTTTTTT.

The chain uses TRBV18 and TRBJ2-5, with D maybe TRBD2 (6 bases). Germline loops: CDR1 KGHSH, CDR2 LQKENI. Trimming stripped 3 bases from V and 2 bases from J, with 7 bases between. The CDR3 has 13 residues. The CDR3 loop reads CASSPGLQETQYF. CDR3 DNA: TGTGCCAGCTCACCGGGACTTCAAGAGACCCAGTACTTC.